This TCR beta chain emerged from a study of T cells after yellow fever vaccination. Study-wide results and limits: Post-booster reappearance was seen for most primary-vaccination clones (just under 97% CD4, around 88% CD8).

This clonotype was counted a few times. What it binds is not known. CDR1 SGDLS and CDR2 YYNGEE come from the germline V gene. With 0 bases removed from V and 6 bases from J, the gap between germline ends came to 9 bases. This CDR3 has 13 residues. 5'RACE template switching generated TCR cDNA, adding a universal primer site and UMIs. Each CDR3 protein gets one entry after TCRdb re-called the 5' RACE reads with MiXCR. Of approximately 600,000 distinct CDR3 sequences in the sample, 12% were seen once. The origin of this receptor is a man aged 25-45 years who received the YFV17D yellow fever vaccine. J is TRBJ1-2 and V is TRBV9; D not certain. The material sequenced was PBMCs, taken on the day of the yellow fever booster vaccination. CDR3 protein: CASSVGDPNGYTF. The DNA for the CDR3 is TGTGCCAGCAGCGTAGGGGATCCGAATGGCTACACCTTC.